This T cell receptor (beta chain) was sequenced in a study of CD8+CD57+ T cells in acquired aplastic anemia. Study-level findings and limits: Comparison of patients with controls identified about 27 shared CD8+ CDR3 sequences.

For CDR3 and TCR beta VDJ profiling, genomic DNA was the template used. TCRdb recomputed calls from the reads with MiXCR, one row per CDR3 protein. The table shows 150,000 to 200,000 distinct CDR3 sequences, with more than 40% occurring only once. Germline lookup yields CDR1 SGHKS and CDR2 YYEKEE (reference sequence). This CDR3 spans 15 amino acids. The V end lost 0 bases, the J end lost 5 bases, and 14 bases lay between the germline ends. This clonotype came up many times. What it binds is unknown. Individuals selected for sequencing had exhibited CD8+CD57+ cell expansion on flow cytometry. The TCR comes from a human donor with aplastic anemia. This chain joins TRBV5-5 and TRBJ1-2; no reliable D call. Sample: sorted CD4+, CD8+, or CD8+CD57+ T cells (not recorded which) from PBMCs. The CDR3 here is CASSLARERRYGYTF. For the CDR3, the DNA is TGTGCCAGCAGCTTGGCCCGTGAAAGGCGTTATGGCTACACCTTC.